The sample holds a few counts of the clone carrying this T cell receptor (beta chain). The sample is drawn from a study of regulatory T cells in long-lasting Graves disease. Study overall: Antithyroid drugs had been taken under 3 months by newly diagnosed Graves' patients.

Time point noted: newly diagnosed GD, antithyroid drugs for less than 3 months. Researchers made the TCR library from RNA that was extracted from PBMCs. Peripheral blood, 7 to 10 milliliters per patient, was collected in EDTA tubes. To make TCR beta libraries, researchers used iRepertoire HTBI primers and Arm-PCR of CDR3 regions. MiXCR, applied by TCRdb to the multiplex PCR reads, yields one record per CDR3 protein. The sample lists about 540,000 distinct CDR3 sequences, approximately 12% occurring once. V shed 4 bases and J shed 0 bases, with 10 bases lying between them. Looked up from germline, CDR1 is SGDLS and CDR2 is YYNGEE. The CDR3 runs to 15 residues. This sample was also put to use in a study of T cells in Graves' hyperthyroidism and ophthalmopathy. This second report adds: Appearing also in blood were most of the thyroid clonotypes expanded above 0.001.

J is TRBJ2-2 and V is TRBV9; D is unresolved. This TCR was sampled from a young man with Graves disease. Sequences were derived from peripheral blood mononuclear cells (PBMCs), sampled at new diagnosis, from a patient treated with antithyroid drugs. The DNA for the CDR3 is TGTGCCAGCAGCATAGCCCTATCGAACACCGGGGAGCTGTTTTTT. Encoded protein: CASSIALSNTGELFF.